A selection of T cell receptor beta chains follows, all from one sample in a study of T cell changes during pregnancy in multiple sclerosis. Some clones are missing from TCRdb's copy, which holds only in-frame ones; the method was immunoSEQ multiplex PCR. Of around 71,000 clones listed, about 91% are singletons. Material: peripheral blood, obtained after pregnancy. The source is a female donor with multiple sclerosis, enrolled in a pregnancy study. Both conserved end residues are part of each CDR3. A D gene is named only where the DNA matches it firmly. Rows give clone size only sometimes, using once, few, many, or a class for an expanded clone.

d_gene,abundance,j_gene,v_gene,CDR3aa,CDR3nt
TRBD2,.,TRBJ2-1,TRBV4-3,CASSQEGLAGYNEQFF,TGCGCCAGCAGCCAAGAAGGACTAGCGGGATACAATGAGCAGTTCTTC
.,.,TRBJ2-3,TRBV6-4,CASSDGAGPDTQYF,TGTGCCAGCAGTGACGGGGCAGGCCCAGATACGCAGTATTTT
.,.,TRBJ1-5,TRBV11-2,CASSLKEGGSNQPQHF,TGTGCCAGCAGCTTAAAAGAGGGGGGGAGCAATCAGCCCCAGCATTTT
.,.,TRBJ1-2,TRBV6-5,CASSYDTNYGYTF,TGTGCCAGCAGTTACGACACTAACTATGGCTACACCTTC
TRBD2,.,TRBJ2-3,TRBV7-2,CASNTPSGRAGNAQYF,TGTGCCAGCAACACACCTAGCGGGAGGGCCGGAAATGCGCAGTATTTT
TRBD2,.,TRBJ2-3,TRBV7-2,CASSLTSGRDTQYF,TGTGCCAGCAGCCTGACTAGCGGTAGGGATACGCAGTATTTT
.,.,TRBJ1-3,TRBV7-2,CASSFDRPNSGNTIYF,TGTGCCAGCAGCTTCGACAGGCCTAACTCTGGAAACACCATATATTTT
TRBD1,.,TRBJ1-4,TRBV19,CASIGQGGEKLFF,TGTGCCAGTATTGGACAGGGCGGGGAAAAACTGTTTTTT
.,.,TRBJ2-7,TRBV6-7,CASSYAGRPYEQYF,TGTGCCAGCAGTTACGCGGGCAGACCCTACGAGCAGTACTTC
TRBD1,once,TRBJ1-5,TRBV7-2,CASSEDRGRAQHF,TGTGCCAGCAGCGAGGACAGGGGAAGAGCCCAGCATTTT
TRBD2,.,TRBJ2-1,TRBV19,CASSTSGRNEQFF,TGTGCCAGTAGTACTAGCGGGAGAAATGAGCAGTTCTTC
.,.,TRBJ2-1,TRBV29-1,CSVSPLGRFSEQFF,TGCAGCGTTTCCCCACTAGGCAGGTTCAGTGAGCAGTTCTTC
TRBD1,once,TRBJ1-1,TRBV7-9,CASSLEDRGRPEAFF,TGTGCCAGCAGCCTCGAGGACAGGGGGCGCCCCGAAGCTTTCTTT
.,.,TRBJ1-4,TRBV5-1,CASSPSPSLSGEKLFF,TGCGCCAGCAGCCCCTCCCCGTCCCTAAGCGGTGAAAAACTGTTTTTT
.,.,TRBJ2-2,TRBV4-3,CASSQGPGAGELFF,TGCGCCAGCAGCCAAGGGCCGGGGGCCGGGGAGCTGTTTTTT
.,.,TRBJ2-1,TRBV19,CASSPIPGQTLYTNEQFF,TGTGCCAGTAGTCCAATCCCCGGACAGACCCTTTATACAAATGAGCAGTTCTTC
.,.,TRBJ2-7,TRBV18,CASSESREYEQYF,TGTGCCAGCTCAGAGTCCCGGGAGTACGAGCAGTACTTC
.,.,TRBJ2-1,TRBV27,CASSTNYNEQFF,TGTGCCAGCAGTACTAACTACAATGAGCAGTTCTTC
TRBD2,.,TRBJ2-7,TRBV6-5,CASGGSGSYEQYF,TGTGCCTCCGGGGGTAGCGGGTCCTACGAGCAGTACTTC
.,.,TRBJ2-7,TRBV10-2,CASRASRFYEQYF,TGCGCCAGCAGGGCTAGCCGTTTCTACGAGCAGTACTTC
TRBD2,.,TRBJ2-2,TRBV6-1,CASSPTSENTGELFF,TGTGCCAGCAGTCCGACTAGCGAGAACACCGGGGAGCTGTTTTTT
TRBD2,once,TRBJ2-3,TRBV2,CASRTLGTSGRTDTQYF,TGTGCCAGCAGGACACTTGGGACTAGCGGGAGAACAGATACGCAGTATTTT
TRBD1,.,TRBJ1-1,TRBV30,CAWAGGTEAFF,TGTGCCTGGGCAGGGGGCACTGAAGCTTTCTTT
.,.,TRBJ1-1,TRBV29-1,CSVGIRRDTEAFF,TGCAGCGTTGGTATTCGCAGGGATACTGAAGCTTTCTTT
.,.,TRBJ2-3,TRBV5-1,CASQQQGVRDTQYF,TGCGCCAGTCAACAACAGGGAGTTCGGGATACGCAGTATTTT
.,.,TRBJ2-7,TRBV5-1,CASSLESGSHEQYF,TGCGCCAGCAGCTTGGAGTCGGGGTCGCACGAGCAGTACTTC
.,.,TRBJ2-1,TRBV15,CATSRDYREWQFF,TGTGCCACCAGCAGAGATTACCGGGAATGGCAGTTCTTC
.,.,TRBJ1-4,TRBV5-4,CASSLMADEKLFF,TGTGCCAGCAGCTTGATGGCCGATGAAAAACTGTTTTTT
TRBD1,.,TRBJ2-1,TRBV6-5,CASSYGGTGTYNEQFF,TGTGCCAGCAGTTACGGTGGGACAGGGACCTACAATGAGCAGTTCTTC
.,.,TRBJ1-1,TRBV5-1,CASSLAGPSGGTEAFF,TGCGCCAGCAGCTTGGCGGGCCCCTCCGGCGGGACTGAAGCTTTCTTT
TRBD1,.,TRBJ1-5,TRBV5-5,CASTTDRGIDQPQHF,TGTGCCAGCACCACGGACAGGGGGATCGATCAGCCCCAGCATTTT
TRBD1,once,TRBJ1-1,TRBV10-3,CAISRQGETEAFF,TGTGCCATCAGTCGACAGGGGGAAACTGAAGCTTTCTTT
.,.,TRBJ2-1,TRBV11-1,CASSFTEGFYNEQFF,TGTGCCAGCAGCTTTACCGAGGGATTCTACAATGAGCAGTTCTTC
TRBD1,.,TRBJ1-3,TRBV25-1,CASSQGQGSAGNTIYF,TGTGCCAGCAGTCAGGGACAGGGAAGTGCTGGAAACACCATATATTTT
TRBD2,.,TRBJ2-1,TRBV7-9,CASSSGGASGPSYNEQFF,TGTGCCAGCAGCTCGGGTGGAGCTAGCGGGCCCTCCTACAATGAGCAGTTCTTC
.,.,TRBJ2-3,TRBV4-3,CASSQGAGISTDTQYF,TGCGCCAGCAGCCAGGGTGCGGGGATAAGCACAGATACGCAGTATTTT
.,.,TRBJ1-3,TRBV30,CAWSQGQGPFGNTIYF,TGTGCCTGGAGCCAGGGGCAGGGCCCCTTTGGAAACACCATATATTTT
TRBD2,.,TRBJ2-1,TRBV7-2,CASSIESPTGTSGYEQFF,TGTGCCAGCAGCATCGAGTCCCCTACCGGGACTAGTGGGTATGAGCAGTTCTTC
TRBD1,.,TRBJ2-2,TRBV28,CASSDRGRLVTGELFF,TGTGCCAGCAGTGACAGGGGGCGCCTGGTTACCGGGGAGCTGTTTTTT
.,.,TRBJ2-7,TRBV5-6,CASSDWRVSYEQYF,TGTGCCAGCAGCGATTGGAGGGTATCCTACGAGCAGTACTTC
TRBD2,.,TRBJ2-1,TRBV27,CASSSHTGLAGDNEQFF,TGTGCCAGCAGTTCACATACGGGACTAGCGGGAGATAATGAGCAGTTCTTC
TRBD2,.,TRBJ2-1,TRBV19,CASQFTSGDGGEQFF,TGTGCCAGTCAATTCACTAGCGGGGACGGCGGTGAGCAGTTCTTC
TRBD2,.,TRBJ2-3,TRBV4-1,CASSPPGLAGGIADTQYF,TGCGCCAGCAGCCCTCCGGGACTAGCGGGAGGAATCGCAGATACGCAGTATTTT
TRBD2,.,TRBJ2-1,TRBV27,CASSLLLAGGPGNEQFF,TGTGCCAGCAGTTTATTACTAGCGGGAGGGCCCGGCAATGAGCAGTTCTTC
.,.,TRBJ2-3,TRBV18,CASSPGTSTDTQYF,TGTGCCAGCTCACCCGGGACTAGCACAGATACGCAGTATTTT